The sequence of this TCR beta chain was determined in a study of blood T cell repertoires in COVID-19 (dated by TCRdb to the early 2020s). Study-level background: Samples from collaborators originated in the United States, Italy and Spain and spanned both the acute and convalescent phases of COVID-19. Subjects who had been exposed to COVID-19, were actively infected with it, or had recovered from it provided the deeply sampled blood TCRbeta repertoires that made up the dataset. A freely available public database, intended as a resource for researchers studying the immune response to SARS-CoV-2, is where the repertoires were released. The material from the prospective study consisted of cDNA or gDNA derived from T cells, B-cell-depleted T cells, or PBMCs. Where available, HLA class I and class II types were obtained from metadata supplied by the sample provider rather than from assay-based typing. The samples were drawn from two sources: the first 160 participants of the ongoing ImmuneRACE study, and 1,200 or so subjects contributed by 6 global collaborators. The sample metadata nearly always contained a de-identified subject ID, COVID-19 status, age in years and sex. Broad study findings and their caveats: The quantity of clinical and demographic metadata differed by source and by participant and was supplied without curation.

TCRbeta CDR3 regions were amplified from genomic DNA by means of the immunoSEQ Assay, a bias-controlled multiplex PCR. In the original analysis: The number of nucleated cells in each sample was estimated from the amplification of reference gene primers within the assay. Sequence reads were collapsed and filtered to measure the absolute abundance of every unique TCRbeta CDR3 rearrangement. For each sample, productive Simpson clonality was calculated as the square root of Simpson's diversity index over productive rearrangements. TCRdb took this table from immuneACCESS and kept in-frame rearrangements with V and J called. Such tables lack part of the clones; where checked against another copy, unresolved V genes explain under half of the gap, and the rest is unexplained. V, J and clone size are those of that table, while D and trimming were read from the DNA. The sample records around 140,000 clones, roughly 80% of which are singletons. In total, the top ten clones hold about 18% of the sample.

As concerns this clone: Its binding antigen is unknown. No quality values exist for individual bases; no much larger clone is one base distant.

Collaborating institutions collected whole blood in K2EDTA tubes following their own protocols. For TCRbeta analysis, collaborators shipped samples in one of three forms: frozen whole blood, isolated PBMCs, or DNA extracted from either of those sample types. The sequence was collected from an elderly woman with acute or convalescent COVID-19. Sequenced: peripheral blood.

The DNA sequence reads TGCAGCGTTTCTCCGGCAGGCAGCAATCAGCCCCAGCATTTT. Its product reads: CSVSPAGSNQPQHF. This chain is built from TRBV29-1 and TRBJ1-5; the D gene assignment is ambiguous. V is pared back by 5 bases and J by 1 base, with 12 bases lying between the germline termini. The germline V gene yields SQVTM for CDR1 and ANQGSEA for CDR2. The CDR3 goes from the cysteine to the phenylalanine over 14 residues. Only the CDR3 region is kept as DNA, spanning 42 bases read in frame from base 1.